This is a list of T cell receptor beta chains from one sample in a study of blood T cell repertoires in COVID-19. Here immunoSEQ multiplex PCR was the method, and the copy in TCRdb shows in-frame clones only, minus some. Of 70,000 to 95,000 clones listed, around 88% are singletons. The specimen sequenced was peripheral blood. The receptor source for this set is a woman of 80 years or more with acute or convalescent COVID-19. Each CDR3 is given with its conserved first and last residue. The D gene is left open where the match is weak. Clone sizes are given selectively: once, few, many, or a class where the clone is expanded.

V gene	CDR3 length	J gene	clone size	D gene	CDR3 DNA	CDR3 protein
TRBV18	14	TRBJ1-1	.	.	TGTGCCAGCTCACCACCGAAAGGGAGCACTGAAGCTTTCTTT	CASSPPKGSTEAFF
TRBV7-9	13	TRBJ1-2	.	.	TGTGCCAGCAGCCGAAACGGGGTGGCTGGCTACACCTTC	CASSRNGVAGYTF
TRBV27	18	TRBJ1-2	.	TRBD1	TGTGCCAGCAGTTTATCGAGGCGGTTGTCAGGGGGCGACTATGGCTACACCTTC	CASSLSRRLSGGDYGYTF
TRBV7-6	15	TRBJ2-7	once	TRBD1	TGTGCCAGCAGCCCGCGGACAGGTTACTCCTACGAGCAGTACTTC	CASSPRTGYSYEQYF
TRBV5-8	15	TRBJ1-4	.	.	TGTGCCAGCAGCTTGGGGACAGCCGGGAATGAAAAACTGTTTTTT	CASSLGTAGNEKLFF
TRBV6-5	14	TRBJ1-2	.	.	TGTGCCAGCAGTCGTCAGGCGATCCCTTATGGCTACACCTTC	CASSRQAIPYGYTF
TRBV4-1	15	TRBJ2-1	.	TRBD2	TGCGCCAGCAGCCAAGAGGGGGGGACCAACAATGAGCAGTTCTTC	CASSQEGGTNNEQFF
TRBV7-2	18	TRBJ2-5	.	.	TGTGCCAGCAGCCACTTAGGGGGGTGGGGACAGAACCAAGAGACCCAGTACTTC	CASSHLGGWGQNQETQYF
TRBV19	14	TRBJ2-1	.	.	TGTGCCAGTAGGGGGTTGGGGCGGGACGATGAGCAGTTCTTC	CASRGLGRDDEQFF
TRBV30	12	TRBJ1-2	.	.	TGTGCCTTCGGGCAGGGCCCCTCTGGCTACACCTTC	CAFGQGPSGYTF
TRBV9	14	TRBJ2-7	.	.	TGTGCCAGGACCCGAGATGGAGGAGCTGACGAGCAGTACTTC	CARTRDGGADEQYF
TRBV5-1	13	TRBJ1-1	.	.	TGCGCCAGCAGCTTGGCTACCAACACTGAAGCTTTCTTT	CASSLATNTEAFF
TRBV5-6	15	TRBJ2-5	.	TRBD1	TGTGCCAGCAGCCCTACCCGGACAGGGCGGGAGACCCAGTACTTC	CASSPTRTGRETQYF
TRBV19	14	TRBJ1-1	.	.	TGTGCCAGTAGTATAGTGGGAGGGAACACTGAAGCTTTCTTT	CASSIVGGNTEAFF
TRBV29-1	13	TRBJ1-4	.	TRBD1	TGCAGCGTGGAACAGGGGCTCGGTGAAAAACTGTTTTTT	CSVEQGLGEKLFF
TRBV6-2/TRBV6-3	11	TRBJ2-7	.	.	TGTGCCAGCAGTCTCTATGCCGAGCAGTACTTC	CASSLYAEQYF
TRBV5-5	14	TRBJ2-3	once	TRBD2	TGTGCCAGCAGCTTGCGGGGGGGCACAGATACGCAGTATTTT	CASSLRGGTDTQYF
TRBV4-2	16	TRBJ2-5	.	TRBD2	TGTGCCAGCAGCCAAGACCTTACTAGCGGGAGGGAGACCCAGTACTTC	CASSQDLTSGRETQYF
TRBV19	13	TRBJ1-2	.	.	TGTGCCAGTAGTATAGCGGCGGGCTATGGCTACACCTTC	CASSIAAGYGYTF
TRBV7-9	15	TRBJ2-3	.	TRBD2	TGTGCCAGCAGCCCGGGACTAGCGGGAGTATATACGCAGTATTTT	CASSPGLAGVYTQYF
TRBV7-8	15	TRBJ2-4	.	TRBD2	TGTGCCAGCAGCAGTCTAGCGGGAGTCAAAAACATTCAGTACTTC	CASSSLAGVKNIQYF
TRBV11-3	15	TRBJ2-1	.	TRBD1	TGTGCCAGCAGCGCGACAGGGGGTCGGGGCAATGAGCAGTTCTTC	CASSATGGRGNEQFF
TRBV7-2	16	TRBJ2-2	once	.	TGTGCCAGCACCCCTCCCGGGGGGCGCGGCACCGGGGAGCTGTTTTTT	CASTPPGGRGTGELFF
TRBV11-1	15	TRBJ2-7	.	.	TGTGCCAGCACCCTCAACCGGGACACATCCTACGAGCAGTACTTC	CASTLNRDTSYEQYF
TRBV25-1	12	TRBJ1-1	.	.	TGTGCCAGCAGTGGAGACAGAACTGAAGCTTTCTTT	CASSGDRTEAFF
TRBV5-8	18	TRBJ2-1	.	TRBD2	TGTGCCAGCAGCGCGACTAGCGGGAGTCGGTCTTCCTACAATGAGCAGTTCTTC	CASSATSGSRSSYNEQFF
TRBV25-1	15	TRBJ2-3	.	TRBD1	TGTGCCAGCAGTATCCGGGACAGGGTAGCATATACGCAGTATTTT	CASSIRDRVAYTQYF
TRBV18	16	TRBJ1-4	.	.	TGTGCCAGCCAAACCGGGGGGGCTGCAACTAATGAAAAACTGTTTTTT	CASQTGGAATNEKLFF
TRBV30	15	TRBJ1-5	.	TRBD1	TGTGCCTGGAGTGTATCGGGAGGGGGCTGGCAGCCCCAGCATTTT	CAWSVSGGGWQPQHF
TRBV7-7	17	TRBJ2-7	once	TRBD1	TGTGCTAGCAGCTCATATTCCCCGGGGACAGGGTCGGGCGAGCAGTACTTC	CASSSYSPGTGSGEQYF
TRBV5-6	13	TRBJ2-5	.	.	TGTGCCAGCAGCTTGGATCGAGGAGAGACCCAGTACTTC	CASSLDRGETQYF
TRBV3-1/TRBV3-2	13	TRBJ2-7	.	TRBD1	TGTGCCAGCAGCGTGGACAGGGCCTACGAGCAGTACTTC	CASSVDRAYEQYF
TRBV27	13	TRBJ1-2	few	TRBD1	TGTGCCAGCAGTTCCGCGACAGGGACTGGCTACACCTTC	CASSSATGTGYTF
TRBV18	15	TRBJ1-2	.	TRBD1	TGTGCCAGCTCACCTCCAGGACAGGCGAGAGGAGGCTACACCTTC	CASSPPGQARGGYTF
TRBV20-1	10	TRBJ2-1	.	.	TGCAGTGCTAACGGGAATGAGCAGTTCTTC	CSANGNEQFF
TRBV4-2	15	TRBJ2-5	.	.	TGTGCCAGCAGCCAAGCGGACAGCTTACAAGAGACCCAGTACTTC	CASSQADSLQETQYF
TRBV5-1	16	TRBJ2-5	.	TRBD2	TGCGCCAGCAGCTTGGGGTCTAGCGGGACGGGAGAGACCCAGTACTTC	CASSLGSSGTGETQYF
TRBV6-1	17	TRBJ2-1	.	TRBD2	TGTGCCAGCAGTGAATCTAGCGGGACTTACTCCTACAATGAGCAGTTCTTC	CASSESSGTYSYNEQFF
TRBV18	17	TRBJ2-1	.	TRBD1	TGTGCCAGCTCACCCCGACAGGGTAAGGGATCCTACAATGAGCAGTTCTTC	CASSPRQGKGSYNEQFF
TRBV5-1	11	TRBJ2-5	once	.	TGCGCCAGCAGCACCGGAGAGACCCAGTACTTC	CASSTGETQYF
TRBV4-3	13	TRBJ2-5	.	.	TGCGCCAGCAGCCAAAGAACAGGGGAGACCCAGTACTTC	CASSQRTGETQYF
TRBV23-1	12	TRBJ2-7	few	.	TGCGCCAGCTATTTCAGGGCCTACGAGCAGTACTTC	CASYFRAYEQYF
TRBV24-1	16	TRBJ2-3	few	TRBD2	TGTGCCACCAGTGTAGGGACTAGCGGAAGCACAGATACGCAGTATTTT	CATSVGTSGSTDTQYF
TRBV19	13	TRBJ1-1	.	.	TGTGCCAGTAGTCCCCAGGGAGGGACTGAAGCTTTCTTT	CASSPQGGTEAFF
TRBV5-4	15	TRBJ1-1	.	TRBD1	TGTGCCAGCAGCCAAGGGACAGGCTCGGAAGGTGAAGCTTTCTTT	CASSQGTGSEGEAFF
TRBV4-2	16	TRBJ2-3	once	TRBD2	TGTGCCAGCAGCCCGAGCGGGGGGGCTGGCACAGATACGCAGTATTTT	CASSPSGGAGTDTQYF
TRBV5-1	13	TRBJ2-7	few	TRBD1	TGCGCCAGCAGCTCGGGACAGGGCTACGAGCAGTACTTC	CASSSGQGYEQYF
TRBV5-1	14	TRBJ2-5	.	.	TGCGCCAGCAGCCTGATGGGTGCAGGGGAGACCCAGTACTTC	CASSLMGAGETQYF
TRBV2	16	TRBJ2-1	.	TRBD2	TGTGCCAGCAGTGAAGTCGGACTAGCCCCCTACAATGAGCAGTTCTTC	CASSEVGLAPYNEQFF
TRBV28	17	TRBJ2-5	.	TRBD1	TGTGCCAGCAGTATGGAATGGGGACAGGGGTTGGGAGAGACCCAGTACTTC	CASSMEWGQGLGETQYF
TRBV19	15	TRBJ1-1	.	.	TGTGCCAGTACCAAAGCGGGAGGGAGGAACACTGAAGCTTTCTTT	CASTKAGGRNTEAFF
TRBV5-1	16	TRBJ2-7	.	TRBD2	TGCGCCAGCAGCCCGGGGGGGGCTGCGGGAGTCTACGAGCAGTACTTC	CASSPGGAAGVYEQYF
TRBV5-4	16	TRBJ1-1	.	TRBD1	TGTGCCAGCAGCCGACAGGGGGCGGGAGCCAACACTGAAGCTTTCTTT	CASSRQGAGANTEAFF
TRBV7-2	12	TRBJ2-3	.	.	TGTGCCAGCAGCTCCCTAGCATCCCGGCAGTATTTT	CASSSLASRQYF
TRBV18	15	TRBJ1-5	.	.	TGTGCCAGCTCACCGGGCACGCAGCCAAATCAGCCCCAGCATTTT	CASSPGTQPNQPQHF